This T cell receptor beta chain was captured by sequencing in a study of CD8+ T cells in alopecia areata. As for this clone: The antigen remains unidentified.

Per germline, CDR1 LGHNT and CDR2 FRNRAP. The CDR3 runs 14 residues. The ends were cut back, 1 base at V and 0 bases at J, with 6 bases in the middle. Study outcomes and limitations: While tofacitinib was given, many expanded lesional clones persisted in scalp and blood.

Treatment meaning: oral pan-JAK inhibitor, 5-10 mg twice daily. It was from alopecia areata patients that lesional scalp punch biopsies and peripheral blood were collected. The researchers isolated CD4+ and CD8+ T cells from PBMCs by sorting. Sequencing used cDNA as its template, made by extracting RNA and reverse transcribing it. Using immunoSEQ multiplex PCR, the repertoire was profiled, and TCRdb retains in-frame clones only, with some absent. The sample contains about 180,000 clones, 45% to 60% of which appear only once. Sequences were derived from CD8+ T cells sorted from blood, sampled at roughly week 52, from a patient treated with tofacitinib. The chain couples TRBV12-5 to TRBJ2-5; D gene uncertain. The TCR was taken from a human donor with alopecia areata. The CDR3 loop is CASGLGENQETQYF. CDR3 DNA sequence: TGTGCTAGTGGTTTGGGCGAGAACCAAGAGACCCAGTACTTC.